Listed below are T cell receptor beta chains from one sample, sequenced in a study of T cell responses to AZD1222 COVID-19 vaccine. Only in-frame clones appear in the TCRdb table, and some are missing; sequencing was by immunoSEQ multiplex PCR. Of 95,000 to 150,000 clones listed, more than 80% were seen once; the top ten hold approximately 3.1%. The material was peripheral blood, obtained on day 0 of AZD1222 vaccination. The origin of the receptors is an adult in good health. CDR3s include the opening cysteine and the closing phenylalanine or tryptophan. The order of the fields is D gene, V gene, J gene, clone size, CDR3 protein, CDR3 DNA. A D gene is named only where the DNA matches it firmly. A clone size is listed for some rows: how often the clone was seen (once, few, many), or a class if it is expanded.

TRBD1,TRBV7-3,TRBJ2-5,-,CASSPWGQQETQYF,TGTGCCAGCAGCCCATGGGGACAGCAAGAGACCCAGTACTTC
-,TRBV27,TRBJ1-1,-,CASSLFGNTEAFF,TGTGCCAGCAGTTTATTCGGGAACACTGAAGCTTTCTTT
TRBD1,TRBV19,TRBJ1-1,-,CASSPGGGPEAFF,TGTGCCAGTAGTCCAGGGGGCGGCCCTGAAGCTTTCTTT
-,TRBV2,TRBJ2-7,-,CASSEAGRTSYEQYF,TGTGCCAGCAGTGAAGCGGGAAGGACCTCCTACGAGCAGTACTTC
-,TRBV7-9,TRBJ2-1,-,CAEDSAMGSDEQFF,TGTGCCGAAGACTCCGCTATGGGGAGCGATGAGCAGTTCTTC
-,TRBV10-3,TRBJ1-4,-,CAISDLGGGRDEKLFF,TGTGCCATCAGTGACCTGGGAGGGGGACGGGATGAAAAACTGTTTTTT
-,TRBV6-5,TRBJ1-1,-,CASYPLPEDTEAFF,TGTGCCAGCTACCCCCTACCTGAAGACACTGAAGCTTTCTTT
-,TRBV12-3/TRBV12-4,TRBJ1-3,-,CASSLTGNTIYF,TGTGCCAGCAGTTTAACGGGGAACACCATATATTTT
-,TRBV7-2,TRBJ1-1,-,CASSLGGTTEAFF,TGTGCCAGCAGCTTAGGTGGGACGACTGAAGCTTTCTTT
-,TRBV4-2,TRBJ1-4,-,CASSQARWNEKLFF,TGTGCCAGCAGCCAAGCACGCTGGAATGAAAAACTGTTTTTT
TRBD1,TRBV4-3,TRBJ1-1,-,CASSQWGQPNTEAFF,TGCGCCAGCAGCCAATGGGGACAGCCGAACACTGAAGCTTTCTTT
-,TRBV4-1,TRBJ1-6,-,CASSPSTTGIYNSPLHF,TGCGCCAGCAGCCCCTCAACGACCGGGATTTATAATTCACCCCTCCACTTT
-,TRBV6-1,TRBJ2-2,few,CASSEAPGVSTGELFF,TGTGCCAGCAGTGAAGCCCCAGGGGTGAGCACCGGGGAGCTGTTTTTT
-,TRBV7-8,TRBJ2-1,-,CASSFTRENTFF,TGTGCCAGCAGCTTTACTAGGGAGAACACGTTCTTC
TRBD1,TRBV27,TRBJ1-5,-,CASSSGTGNQPQHF,TGTGCCAGCAGTTCCGGGACAGGGAATCAGCCCCAGCATTTT
-,TRBV5-1,TRBJ1-1,-,CASSLRAGTTEAFF,TGCGCCAGCAGCTTGAGGGCAGGGACCACTGAAGCTTTCTTT
TRBD1,TRBV7-6,TRBJ1-6,-,CASSLRGGTAALGHSPLHF,TGTGCCAGCAGCTTAAGGGGCGGGACAGCTGCCCTCGGCCATTCACCCCTCCACTTT
TRBD1,TRBV4-2,TRBJ2-1,-,CASSPWGQGASRSYNEQFF,TGTGCCAGCAGCCCCTGGGGACAGGGGGCGTCTCGTTCCTACAATGAGCAGTTCTTC
-,TRBV5-4,TRBJ2-7,-,CASSPTSEQYF,TGTGCCAGCAGCCCGACTAGCGAGCAGTACTTC
-,TRBV19,TRBJ2-1,-,CASSLQRQPEQFF,TGTGCCAGTAGTCTTCAGAGGCAGCCCGAGCAGTTCTTC
-,TRBV12-5,TRBJ1-3,-,CASGLVHWTSSGNTIYF,TGTGCTAGTGGTTTGGTACACTGGACAAGCTCTGGAAACACCATATATTTT
-,TRBV10-3,TRBJ2-5,-,CATAGGETQYF,TGTGCCACCGCCGGGGGAGAGACCCAGTACTTC